The rows below give T cell receptor beta chains drawn from one sample of a study of blood T cell repertoires in COVID-19. Repertoires were generated with immunoSEQ multiplex PCR, while TCRdb's copy carries only in-frame clones and drops some. The sample holds 60,000 to 75,000 clones, about 91% seen once. The sequencing input was peripheral blood. Every receptor here comes from a man in his forties with COVID-19, enrolled during active disease. CDR3s include the opening cysteine and the closing phenylalanine or tryptophan. The order of the fields is clone size, V gene, J gene, CDR3 protein. Only some rows state a clone size, as once, few, many or a class for expanded clones.

clone_size: -
v_call: TRBV5-1
j_call: TRBJ1-1
cdr3_aa: CASSPNTGGGRTEAFF

clone_size: -
v_call: TRBV6-5
j_call: TRBJ2-5
cdr3_aa: CASSYSAGPETQYF

clone_size: -
v_call: TRBV29-1
j_call: TRBJ2-3
cdr3_aa: CSVDSSTDTQYF

clone_size: -
v_call: TRBV5-1
j_call: TRBJ1-4
cdr3_aa: CASSLNTGANEKLFF

clone_size: -
v_call: TRBV4-1
j_call: TRBJ2-3
cdr3_aa: CASSQDSLAGGQDTQYF

clone_size: -
v_call: TRBV11-2
j_call: TRBJ2-1
cdr3_aa: CASSLRSPDRGAEQFF

clone_size: -
v_call: TRBV30
j_call: TRBJ2-3
cdr3_aa: CAWTGGTDTQYF

clone_size: -
v_call: TRBV30
j_call: TRBJ2-2
cdr3_aa: CASWGGGTGELFF

clone_size: once
v_call: TRBV28
j_call: TRBJ1-2
cdr3_aa: CATLWANRVGYTF

clone_size: -
v_call: TRBV15
j_call: TRBJ1-2
cdr3_aa: CATSSAVEGYTF

clone_size: -
v_call: TRBV3-1/TRBV3-2
j_call: TRBJ2-1
cdr3_aa: CASRLSGEQFF

clone_size: -
v_call: TRBV6-5
j_call: TRBJ1-2
cdr3_aa: CASSKQGSLNGYTF

clone_size: once
v_call: TRBV5-1
j_call: TRBJ1-5
cdr3_aa: CASSLAGQGNQPQHF

clone_size: -
v_call: TRBV5-5
j_call: TRBJ2-3
cdr3_aa: CASSTAGTGLDTQYF

clone_size: -
v_call: TRBV19
j_call: TRBJ1-1
cdr3_aa: CASSMGQNTEAFF

clone_size: once
v_call: TRBV27
j_call: TRBJ2-1
cdr3_aa: CASSGPGVWNEQFF

clone_size: -
v_call: TRBV6-5
j_call: TRBJ2-1
cdr3_aa: CASGDSHRSEQFF

clone_size: once
v_call: TRBV19
j_call: TRBJ2-3
cdr3_aa: CASSLTSTDTQYF

clone_size: -
v_call: TRBV6-1
j_call: TRBJ1-5
cdr3_aa: CASSVRRDPGGNQPQHF

clone_size: -
v_call: TRBV7-8
j_call: TRBJ1-2
cdr3_aa: CASSPPRTGNNYGYTF

clone_size: -
v_call: TRBV7-9
j_call: TRBJ1-2
cdr3_aa: CASSPRGSNYGYTF

clone_size: -
v_call: TRBV10-3
j_call: TRBJ2-7
cdr3_aa: CAISELYRSYEQYF

clone_size: -
v_call: TRBV7-9
j_call: TRBJ2-1
cdr3_aa: CASSHPMSSYNEQFF

clone_size: -
v_call: TRBV19
j_call: TRBJ2-1
cdr3_aa: CASSEASSYNPEQFF

clone_size: -
v_call: TRBV11-2
j_call: TRBJ2-6
cdr3_aa: CASSAPEGKLPGANVLTF

clone_size: -
v_call: TRBV7-9
j_call: TRBJ2-1
cdr3_aa: CASSAGQELTNNEQFF

clone_size: -
v_call: TRBV10-3
j_call: TRBJ1-5
cdr3_aa: CAISEDRGLWNQPQHF

clone_size: -
v_call: TRBV9
j_call: TRBJ2-3
cdr3_aa: CASSVLAGGPGYTDTQYF

clone_size: few
v_call: TRBV6-1
j_call: TRBJ2-7
cdr3_aa: CASSEGTGAIEQYF

clone_size: -
v_call: TRBV5-5
j_call: TRBJ2-5
cdr3_aa: CASSWGGEETQYF

clone_size: -
v_call: TRBV5-1
j_call: TRBJ1-1
cdr3_aa: CASSLTGTGNTEAFF

clone_size: -
v_call: TRBV10-1
j_call: TRBJ1-2
cdr3_aa: CASRKPGLHSPPYGYTF

clone_size: -
v_call: TRBV4-1
j_call: TRBJ2-2
cdr3_aa: CASSQDPAGELFF

clone_size: -
v_call: TRBV6-5
j_call: TRBJ2-3
cdr3_aa: CASRSGGVDTQYF

clone_size: -
v_call: TRBV13
j_call: TRBJ1-1
cdr3_aa: CASSLTINTEAFF

clone_size: -
v_call: TRBV5-5
j_call: TRBJ2-1
cdr3_aa: CASSLALQGSYNEQFF

clone_size: -
v_call: TRBV5-1
j_call: TRBJ1-2
cdr3_aa: CASSETAPDGYTF

clone_size: -
v_call: TRBV7-2
j_call: TRBJ1-3
cdr3_aa: CASSHGGSSGNTIYF

clone_size: -
v_call: TRBV3-1/TRBV3-2
j_call: TRBJ1-3
cdr3_aa: CASSLRTGQGNTIYF

clone_size: once
v_call: TRBV6-5
j_call: TRBJ1-3
cdr3_aa: CASSSTGDGNTIYF

clone_size: -
v_call: TRBV18
j_call: TRBJ2-5
cdr3_aa: CASSPPVDKGRETQYF

clone_size: few
v_call: TRBV5-6
j_call: TRBJ2-3
cdr3_aa: CASSGQADTQYF

clone_size: -
v_call: TRBV2
j_call: TRBJ1-6
cdr3_aa: CASRPDRRLHF

clone_size: -
v_call: TRBV6-1
j_call: TRBJ2-4
cdr3_aa: CASSGSLTGNKNIQYF

clone_size: -
v_call: TRBV2
j_call: TRBJ2-6
cdr3_aa: CASSSDRGLGGANVLTF

clone_size: -
v_call: TRBV9
j_call: TRBJ2-5
cdr3_aa: CASSVGDSGVETQYF

clone_size: -
v_call: TRBV5-1
j_call: TRBJ1-6
cdr3_aa: CASSPGQFDSYNSPLHF

clone_size: -
v_call: TRBV2
j_call: TRBJ1-5
cdr3_aa: CASGLRQGSNQPQHF

clone_size: -
v_call: TRBV24-1
j_call: TRBJ1-5
cdr3_aa: CATSDTDSNQPQHF

clone_size: -
v_call: TRBV11-2
j_call: TRBJ2-5
cdr3_aa: CASSLGTARETQYF